The 4 T cell receptor beta chains below were found in one sample sequenced in a study of cytotoxic CD8 clonotypes in ibrutinib-treated CLL. Profiled with immunoSEQ multiplex PCR; TCRdb holds only in-frame clones, not every one. The repertoire includes roughly 150,000 clones, roughly 80% of them detected once, and about 5% sits in the top ten. Specimen: PBMCs, collected after 24 months of ibrutinib treatment. The receptors come from a human donor with chronic lymphocytic leukemia.

V gene TRBV30 combines with J gene TRBJ2-3, with D hard to call. The V and J ends lost 0 bases and 8 bases respectively, with 12 bases between them. The CDR3 contains 13 residues. Germline loops: CDR1 GTSNPN, CDR2 SVGIG (reference sequence). This chain's CDR3 is CAWSVRPLGTQYF. The DNA of the CDR3 is TGTGCCTGGAGTGTACGGCCCCTCGGTACGCAGTATTTT.

This clone appeared a few times. The rearrangement uses TRBV6-1 and TRBJ2-7; D ambiguous. From germline, CDR1 is MNHNS and CDR2 SASEGT. V shed 0 bases and J shed 2 bases, with 11 bases lying between them. The CDR3 extends over 15 amino acids. The CDR3: CASSEAAHGPYEQYF. CDR3 in DNA: TGTGCCAGCAGTGAAGCTGCGCATGGACCCTACGAGCAGTACTTC.

This clone was seen only once. The chain uses TRBV20-1 and TRBJ1-1, with D maybe TRBD1 (5 bases). CDR3 size: 11 residues. Trimming shortened V by 2 bases and J by 7 bases, and 8 bases separated the two germline ends. Germline V gene data show CDR1 as DFQATT and CDR2 as SNEGSKA (reference sequence). CDR3 DNA: TGCAGTGCTAGACGGGACGGTGAAGCTTTCTTT. This translates into CSARRDGEAFF.

The chain combines TRBV19 with TRBJ2-3; unclear D gene. Germline values: CDR1 LNHDA, CDR2 SQIVND (reference sequence). CDR3 length: 12 amino acids. V was shortened by 8 bases and J by 3 bases, with 9 bases between the two germline ends. The CDR3 bases are TGTGCCAGTCAGTCTAGGACAGATACGCAGTATTTT. It is translated as CASQSRTDTQYF.